This T cell receptor (beta chain) was sequenced in a study of regulatory T cells in long-lasting Graves disease. Study-wide results and limits: Persistent Graves' patients showed less TCR diversity than newly diagnosed ones. Tissue studied was limited to peripheral blood, excluding thyroid tissue. Patients with persistent disease shared around 2,700 public clonotypes, outpacing the 966 shared by new patients.

Time point in this sample: persistent/refractory GD, antithyroid drugs over 5 years with positive TRAb. TCR sequences were obtained from RNA taken from PBMCs. Each of the patients was recruited from an endocrinology department situated in Xi'an, China. Building the TCR beta libraries relied on iRepertoire HTBI primers, and CDR3 regions underwent Arm-PCR. Each CDR3 protein gets one entry after TCRdb re-called the multiplex PCR reads with MiXCR. This sample yields about 340,000 distinct CDR3 sequences, of which about 18% are seen a single time; just under 30% belongs to the top ten. With respect to this clonotype: The antigen remains undetermined.

This CDR3 has 16 amino acids. V was clipped by 5 bases and J by 0 bases, with 14 bases between them. The sample here was peripheral blood mononuclear cells (PBMCs), taken when the disease was refractory, from a patient treated with antithyroid drugs. The rearrangement links TRBV12-3 or TRBV12-4 to TRBJ1-3, with D unresolved. This clonotype was sampled from a female donor with Graves disease. CDR3 nucleotide sequence: TGTGCCAGCAGTCCCCCGGGCACACTCTCTGGAAACACCATATATTTT. The encoded protein is CASSPPGTLSGNTIYF.